These 27 T cell receptor beta chains originate from one sample sequenced in a study of beta chain features in type 1 diabetes. Regarding the study as a whole: Moderate but significant shortening of TCRB CDR3s was recorded in all four CD4+ subsets from Type 1 diabetes patients.

These receptors have no identified antigens. The whole isolated RNA underwent reverse transcription, so sequencing captured expressed TCRB transcripts. The table came from immunoSEQ multiplex PCR; TCRdb's copy has only in-frame clones and leaves some out. The table includes approximately 240,000 clones, 16% detected once. Sequencing was done on a sample of naive CD4+ T cells from blood. The source of these receptors is a young man with type 1 diabetes.

V and J are TRBV7-9 and TRBJ2-3; 7 bases agree with TRBD1. CDR1 SEHNR and CDR2 FQNEAQ come from the germline V gene (reference sequence). With 7 bases clipped from V and 4 bases from J, the junction kept 11 bases outside the gene matches. The CDR3 consists of 15 residues. Here the CDR3 DNA reads TGTGCCAGCACCCCCCCGCAGGGGGTCCCAGATACGCAGTATTTT. Its protein product is CASTPPQGVPDTQYF.

The gene calls are TRBV28 and TRBJ2-3, with 8 bases identical to TRBD2. Germline CDR1 and CDR2: MDHEN and SYDVKM. This CDR3 region has 16 residues. V lost 5 bases and J lost 1; bases outside the gene matches: 8. The CDR3: CASSPPAGGRTDTQYF. For the CDR3, the DNA is TGTGCCAGCAGTCCCCCCGCGGGAGGACGCACAGATACGCAGTATTTT. The variable domain in full, completed from reference TRBV28 and TRBJ2-3, reads DVKVTQSSRYLVKRTGEKVFLECVQDMDHENMFWYRQDPGLGLRLIYFSYDVKMKEKGDIPEGYSVSREKKERFSLILESASTNQTSMYLCASSPPAGGRTDTQYFGPGTRLTVL.

The chain uses TRBV4-1 and TRBJ2-1, with 9 bases fitting TRBD2. The CDR3 extends over 14 amino acids. V dropped 4 bases and J dropped 10; count of bases not matched to a gene: 8. The germline gives CDR1 MGHRA, CDR2 YSYEKL. CDR3 protein: CASSRSRAGGEQFF. DNA for the CDR3: TGCGCCAGCAGCCGGTCCAGGGCGGGAGGGGAGCAGTTCTTC.

This clone turned up a few times. V is TRBV29-1 and J is TRBJ1-4; 7 nucleotides align to TRBD1. Trimming took 3 bases from V and 7 from J; bases not matched to a gene: 5. This CDR3 has 13 amino acids. Per germline, CDR1 SQVTM and CDR2 ANQGSEA. In DNA, the CDR3 is TGCAGCGTTGAGAGGGCAGGGGGTGAAAAACTGTTTTTT. It codes for CSVERAGGEKLFF.

The genes are TRBV5-1 and TRBJ2-4; the match to TRBD1 covers 7 bases. V was clipped by 0 bases and J by 7 bases; unmatched bases: 1. CDR3 length: 13 residues. Germline values: CDR1 SGHRS, CDR2 YFSETQ. CDR3 protein: CASSLGTGNIQYF. CDR3 in DNA: TGCGCCAGCAGCTTGGGGACAGGTAACATTCAGTACTTC.

The chain joins TRBV7-8 to TRBJ2-2; 12 nucleotides match TRBD1. This CDR3 has 16 residues. Per germline, CDR1 SGHVS and CDR2 FQNEAQ. J gave up 5 bases and V 5 bases, and 6 bases lay outside the gene matches. The CDR3 protein is CASSARDRGRTGELFF. CDR3 DNA: TGTGCCAGCAGCGCCCGGGACAGGGGGCGAACCGGGGAGCTGTTTTTT.

The chain joins TRBV30 to TRBJ2-5; 11 bases match TRBD2. V lost 3 bases to trimming and J lost 5 bases; unmatched junction nucleotides: 5. This CDR3 contains 14 residues. Germline V CDR1 and CDR2: GTSNPN, SVGIG (reference sequence). CDR3 DNA: TGTGCCTGGAGACCGGGACTAGCGGCGGAGACCCAGTACTTC. Amino acids: CAWRPGLAAETQYF. The whole variable domain, filled in from reference TRBV30 and TRBJ2-5, reads SQTIHQWPATLVQPVGSPLSLECTVEGTSNPNLYWYRQAAGRGLQLLFYSVGIGQISSEVPQNLSASRPQDRQFILSSKKLLLSDSGFYLCAWRPGLAAETQYFGPGTRLLVL.

This clone came up a few times. The chain employs TRBV30 and TRBJ1-4, with D possibly matching TRBD1 (6 bases). Germline-derived CDR1 and CDR2 are GTSNPN and SVGIG (reference sequence). V dropped 4 bases and J dropped 8 bases, with 17 bases sitting between them. The CDR3 spans 14 residues. The CDR3 loop is CAWKPDRQGEKLFF. CDR3 nucleotides: TGTGCCTGGAAACCCGACAGGCAGGGGGAAAAACTGTTTTTT.

This clone was found a few times. The genes are TRBV14 and TRBJ2-3; D is undetermined. Germline loops: CDR1 SGHDN, CDR2 FVKESK. CDR3 length: 11 residues. Trimming stripped 8 bases from V and 4 bases from J, with 7 bases between. The CDR3 protein is CASGRADTQYF. For the CDR3, the DNA is TGTGCCAGCGGCCGGGCAGATACGCAGTATTTT.

V gene TRBV7-3 combines with J gene TRBJ2-7, with TRBD2 identical over 8 bases. The ends lost 2 bases at V and 5 bases at J; junction bases unmatched: 5. This CDR3 contains 14 residues. The germline V gene encodes CDR1 SGHTA and CDR2 FQGTGA. The CDR3 nucleotides are TGTGCCAGCAGCTTACAACCGGGAGGGGACGAGCAGTACTTC. The encoded protein is CASSLQPGGDEQYF.

This clone has only a few counts. The rearrangement links TRBV29-1 to TRBJ2-7, with TRBD2 identical over 7 bases. The V gene's germline CDR1 is SQVTM and CDR2 ANQGSEA. The trim removed 1 base at V and 0 bases at J, leaving 6 bases unmatched. The CDR3 consists of 15 residues. CDR3 sequence reads: CSVEGAASGSYEQYF. In nucleotides, the CDR3 is TGCAGCGTTGAAGGGGCCGCTAGCGGCTCCTACGAGCAGTACTTC.

This sequence joins TRBV15 and TRBJ2-5, with D perhaps TRBD1 (6 bases). Germline loops: CDR1 LNHNV, CDR2 YYDKDF (reference sequence). Trimming removed 4 bases at V and 2 bases at J, with 8 bases between. This CDR3 has 13 residues. In DNA, the CDR3 is TGTGCCACCAGCAAGGGGGAGCAAGAGACCCAGTACTTC. Amino acids: CATSKGEQETQYF.

This clone was counted only a few times. The chain joins TRBV29-1 to TRBJ2-7; D is perhaps TRBD2 (6 bases). V was clipped by 4 bases and J by 0 bases, with 16 bases between them. The CDR3 totals 15 residues. Germline CDR1 is SQVTM and CDR2 is ANQGSEA. The CDR3 region has the DNA TGCAGCGTTGTCGGTAGCGGATCCAGCTCCTACGAGCAGTACTTC. Its protein product is CSVVGSGSSSYEQYF.

V usage is TRBV13 and J usage is TRBJ2-3, with a possible D match to TRBD2 (6 bases). V gave up 6 bases and J gave up 2 bases, with 15 bases separating them. The germline CDR1 and CDR2 sequences are PRHDT and FYEKMQ (reference sequence). This CDR3 spans 15 amino acids. CDR3 in DNA: TGTGCCAGCAGAACTGAGGGAGGCCCCACAGATACGCAGTATTTT. Its protein is CASRTEGGPTDTQYF.

This clone was detected only once. The chain couples TRBV6-5 to TRBJ2-5; unclear D gene. This CDR3 has 14 residues. Trimming removed 2 bases from V and 5 bases from J, with 12 bases in between. Germline CDR1 and CDR2: MNHEY and SVGAGI. As DNA, the CDR3 is TGTGCCAGCAGTTACCCTGGGCAAAGCGAGACCCAGTACTTC. Translation: CASSYPGQSETQYF.

This clone turned up a few times. The sample carries other DNA sequences with the same CDR3. The V and J genes are TRBV28 and TRBJ2-1; D is uncertain. CDR3 length: 12 residues. The germline gives CDR1 MDHEN, CDR2 SYDVKM. V was cut by 2 bases and J by 7 bases, with 6 bases left in between. The CDR3 is CASSLGYNEQFF. The CDR3 region has the DNA TGTGCCAGCAGTTTAGGATATAATGAGCAGTTCTTC.

This clone was seen only a few times. This chain connects TRBV7-2 to TRBJ1-1, with D unresolved. The length of the CDR3 is 11 residues. Germline V CDR1 and CDR2: SGHTA, FQGNSA. V was clipped by 2 bases and J by 7 bases, with 5 bases between them. The CDR3 DNA is TGTGCCAGCAGCTTATTCCATGAAGCTTTCTTT. This translates into CASSLFHEAFF.

The chain carries TRBV28 and TRBJ1-2; 8 bases are a match to TRBD1. Germline CDR1 MDHEN, CDR2 SYDVKM. J lost 5 bases, V lost 5 bases, and 7 bases had no gene match. The CDR3 totals 14 residues. In DNA form, the CDR3 reads TGTGCCAGCAGTGGGGGACAGGACCTGTATGGCTACACCTTC. Translating it yields CASSGGQDLYGYTF.

This chain uses TRBV9 with TRBJ2-3; TRBD1 agrees at 8 bases. This CDR3 is 14 amino acids long. The V segment lost 5 bases and the J segment 1 base; nucleotides outside the gene matches: 3. Germline assignment: CDR1 SGDLS and CDR2 YYNGEE. The CDR3 protein is CASRLGQGTDTQYF. DNA of the CDR3: TGTGCCAGCAGGTTGGGACAGGGCACAGATACGCAGTATTTT. Drawing the rest from reference TRBV9 and TRBJ2-3, the complete variable domain is DSGVTQTPKHLITATGQRVTLRCSPRSGDLSVYWYQQSLDQGLQFLIQYYNGEERAKGNILERFSAQQFPDLHSELNLSSLELGDSALYFCASRLGQGTDTQYFGPGTRLTVL.

The table lists this clone with a few counts. This chain joins TRBV30 and TRBJ1-1; 10 bases are shared with TRBD1. The V and J ends lost 5 bases and 0 bases, in that order; junction bases with no gene match: 3. Germline V lookup: CDR1 GTSNPN, CDR2 SVGIG (reference sequence). The CDR3 spans 14 residues. The DNA of the CDR3 is TGTGCCTGGGTGGGACAGGGGCTGAACACTGAAGCTTTCTTT. It translates to CAWVGQGLNTEAFF. The whole variable domain, filled in from reference TRBV30 and TRBJ1-1, reads SQTIHQWPATLVQPVGSPLSLECTVEGTSNPNLYWYRQAAGRGLQLLFYSVGIGQISSEVPQNLSASRPQDRQFILSSKKLLLSDSGFYLCAWVGQGLNTEAFFGQGTRLTVV.

In DNA form, the CDR3 reads TGTGCCAGCAGCGTAGCCACAGGCAGGGGGAATGAGCAGTTCTTC. It is translated as CASSVATGRGNEQFF. The chain has TRBV9 and TRBJ2-1; 7 positions match TRBD1. The J segment lost 7 bases and the V segment lost 0 bases, leaving 7 bases of the junction unmatched. Germline CDR1 reads SGDLS; CDR2 reads YYNGEE. The CDR3 consists of 15 residues.

This clone appeared a few times. Other nucleotide sequences from this sample produce the same CDR3. The chain has TRBV7-9 and TRBJ2-7, with D unresolved. The germline CDR1 and CDR2 sequences are SEHNR and FQNEAQ (reference sequence). The CDR3 has 13 residues. Trimming cost V 2 bases and J 0 bases, with 5 bases left between them. The CDR3 bases are TGTGCCAGCAGCTTATATCCCTCCTACGAGCAGTACTTC. It specifies CASSLYPSYEQYF.

This clone turned up a few times. J is TRBJ2-7 and V is TRBV13; D ambiguous. This CDR3 is 11 amino acids long. The germline gives CDR1 PRHDT, CDR2 FYEKMQ (reference sequence). V gave up 5 bases and J gave up 2 bases, with 4 bases separating them. The CDR3 coding sequence is TGTGCCAGCAGCCTGACCTACGAGCAGTACTTC. Encoded protein: CASSLTYEQYF. The whole variable domain, remainder taken from reference TRBV13 and TRBJ2-7, is AAGVIQSPRHLIKEKRETATLKCYPIPRHDTVYWYQQGPGQDPQFLISFYEKMQSDKGSIPDRFSAQQFSDYHSELNMSSLELGDSALYFCASSLTYEQYFGPGTRLTVT.

This clone was picked up a small number of times. The genes are TRBV11-2 and TRBJ2-5; D not certain. The germline V and J ends were trimmed by 2 bases and 1 base, with 14 bases remaining between them. CDR1 is SGHAT, CDR2 FQNNGV, per germline. CDR3 size: 16 residues. CDR3 in DNA: TGTGCCAGCAGCTTACGTCCAGGCGCGCTCCAAGAGACCCAGTACTTC. As protein: CASSLRPGALQETQYF. Using reference TRBV11-2 and TRBJ2-5 for the parts outside the CDR3, the full variable domain is EAGVAQSPRYKIIEKRQSVAFWCNPISGHATLYWYQQILGQGPKLLIQFQNNGVVDDSQLPKDRFSAERLKGVDSTLKIQPAKLEDSAVYLCASSLRPGALQETQYFGPGTRLLVL.

This clone appeared a few times. The chain links TRBV30 to TRBJ1-1, with unresolved D. CDR1 is GTSNPN, CDR2 SVGIG, per germline (reference sequence). The CDR3 has 13 residues. V lost 4 bases, J lost 2 bases, and 11 bases lay in between. This CDR3 is CAWTARLNTEAFF. CDR3 bases: TGTGCCTGGACGGCCCGACTTAACACTGAAGCTTTCTTT.

CDR3 loop: CASSLLAGFETQYF. Here the CDR3 DNA reads TGTGCCAGCAGCCTCCTAGCGGGTTTTGAGACCCAGTACTTC. V is TRBV7-9 and J is TRBJ2-5; 8 positions agree with TRBD2. The CDR3 spans 14 residues. Trimming at V came to 5 bases and at J to 5 bases, leaving 7 bases not matched to a gene. Germline V gives CDR1 SEHNR, CDR2 FQNEAQ (reference sequence). Looking up the rest from reference TRBV7-9 and TRBJ2-5 gives the full variable domain: DTGVSQNPRHKITKRGQNVTFRCDPISEHNRLYWYRQTLGQGPEFLTYFQNEAQLEKSRLLSDRFSAERPKGSFSTLEIQRTEQGDSAMYLCASSLLAGFETQYFGPGTRLLVL.

The chain recombines TRBV18 with TRBJ2-2; TRBD2 is a possible D gene (6 bases). V was trimmed by 3 bases and J by 1 base, leaving 6 bases between them. CDR3 length: 14 amino acids. Germline V gene lookup returns CDR1 KGHSH and CDR2 LQKENI. In nucleotides, the CDR3 is TGTGCCAGCTCACCGACTAGGAACACCGGGGAGCTGTTTTTT. As protein: CASSPTRNTGELFF.